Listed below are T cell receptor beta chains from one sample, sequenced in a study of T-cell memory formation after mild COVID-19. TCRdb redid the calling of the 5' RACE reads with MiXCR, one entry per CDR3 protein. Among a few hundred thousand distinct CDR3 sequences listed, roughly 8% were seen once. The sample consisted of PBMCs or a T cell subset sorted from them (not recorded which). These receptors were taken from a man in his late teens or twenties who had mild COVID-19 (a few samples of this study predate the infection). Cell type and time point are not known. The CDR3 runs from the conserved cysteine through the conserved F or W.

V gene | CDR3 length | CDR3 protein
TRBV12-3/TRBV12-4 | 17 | CASSLFSFNGGQETQYF
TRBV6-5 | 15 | CASSYGDRKNTEAFF
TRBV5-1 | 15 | CASSLAGTGDEKLFF
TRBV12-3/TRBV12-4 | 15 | CASVRRDRANYGYTF
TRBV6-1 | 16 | CASSLYSGQLNTEAFF
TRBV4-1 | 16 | CASRSYGGLNTGELFF
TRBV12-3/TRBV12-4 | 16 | CASSLAGHSPTGELFF
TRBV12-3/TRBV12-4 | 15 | CASAAGTGGEDTQYF
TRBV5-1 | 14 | CASSLDTGAGELFF
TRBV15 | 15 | CATSRGDRGGDTQYF
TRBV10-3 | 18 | CAISESYLGGTLNDEQFF
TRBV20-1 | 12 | CSVLAGRETQYF
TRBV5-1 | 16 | CASSTRTSGVTDTQYF
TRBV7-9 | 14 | CASSLSGGNYGYTF
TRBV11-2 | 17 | CASSSTWTVTSGNTIYF
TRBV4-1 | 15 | CASSPFWFAKNEAFF
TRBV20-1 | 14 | CSAPTSGVRDTQYF
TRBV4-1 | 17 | CASSHHRDRGSTDTQYF
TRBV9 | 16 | CASSASPLDRVETQYF
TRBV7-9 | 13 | CASSLGALTTQYF
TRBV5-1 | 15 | CASSLVADRGNEQYF
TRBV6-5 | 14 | CASKPGHGHTEAFF
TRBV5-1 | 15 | CASSDPGQGGEKLFF
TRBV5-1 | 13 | CASSLSLGAEAFF
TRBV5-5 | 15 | CASSLEEGAPHGYTF
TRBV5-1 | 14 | CASSSGTTTGELFF
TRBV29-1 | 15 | CSVGPWVGTYNEQFF
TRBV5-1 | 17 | CASSLVGQRTSYNEQFF
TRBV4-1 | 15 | CASSRSTGGNGELFF
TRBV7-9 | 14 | CASSLALGGEKLFF
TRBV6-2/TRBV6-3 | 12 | CASGDLGYEQYF
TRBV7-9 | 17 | CASSSNRQNLAKNIQYF
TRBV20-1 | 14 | CSARGPLSGNTIYF
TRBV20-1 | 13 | CSAPDRGGQPQHF
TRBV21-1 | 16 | CASSPRLAGPTDTQYF
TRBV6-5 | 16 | CASSYSWGGTGQPQHF
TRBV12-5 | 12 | CASGPEPWELFF
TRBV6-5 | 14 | CASSPMPGTDTQYF
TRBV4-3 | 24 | CASSPRRDGTVGQLETWASEKLFF
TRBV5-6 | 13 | CASSENLHQPQHF
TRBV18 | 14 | CASSGLTSTDTQYF
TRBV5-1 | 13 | CASSPGQDYEQYF
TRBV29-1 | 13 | CSVVAAGNTEAFF
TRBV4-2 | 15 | CASSQEFVGQETQYF
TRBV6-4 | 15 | CASSVTVGPWTEAFF
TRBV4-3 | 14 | CASSQGASTGELFF
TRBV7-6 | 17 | CASSLASGGSSYNEQFF
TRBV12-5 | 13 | CASGWQGGDTQYF
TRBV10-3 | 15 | CAISARGQSNQPQHF
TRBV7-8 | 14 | CASSSSAGAYEQYF
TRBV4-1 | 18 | CASSQDRVGSSSYNEQFF
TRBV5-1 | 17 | CASSLAATGGSYNEQFF
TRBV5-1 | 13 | CASSSNQGREQYF
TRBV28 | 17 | CASSLRGLRGRNQPQHF
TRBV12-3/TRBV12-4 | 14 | CASSLDRNNEKLFF
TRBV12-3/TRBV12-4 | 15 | CASSELAGRTDTQYF